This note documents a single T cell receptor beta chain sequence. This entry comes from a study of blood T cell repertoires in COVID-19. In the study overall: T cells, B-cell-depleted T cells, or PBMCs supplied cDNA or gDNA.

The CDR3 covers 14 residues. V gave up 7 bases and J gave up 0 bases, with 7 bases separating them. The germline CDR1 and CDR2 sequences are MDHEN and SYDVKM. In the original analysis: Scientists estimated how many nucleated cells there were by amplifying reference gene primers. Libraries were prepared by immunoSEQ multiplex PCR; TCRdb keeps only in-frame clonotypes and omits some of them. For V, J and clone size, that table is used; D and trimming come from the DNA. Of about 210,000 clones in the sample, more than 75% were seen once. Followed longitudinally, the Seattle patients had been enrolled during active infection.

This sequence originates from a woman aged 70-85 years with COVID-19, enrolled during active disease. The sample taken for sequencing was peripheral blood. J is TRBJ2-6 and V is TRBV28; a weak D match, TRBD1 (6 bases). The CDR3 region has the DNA TGTGCCAGCATGGACAGCTCTGGGGCCAACGTCCTGACTTTC. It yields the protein CASMDSSGANVLTF.